The 8 T cell receptor beta chains given below trace back to one sample, sequenced in a study of early T cells in non-severe SARS-CoV-2 infection. One entry per CDR3 protein, called by TCRdb with MiXCR from the 5' RACE reads. Here the sample spans approximately 69,000 distinct CDR3 sequences, about an eighth being singletons. The sample in question was whole blood, obtained at baseline. All receptors come from an adult who was a healthcare worker with PCR-confirmed SARS-CoV-2 infection or an uninfected control (not recorded which).

The V call is TRBV29-1, the J call TRBJ1-1; 8 bases fit TRBD1. V lost 6 bases, J lost 6 bases, and 6 bases stayed unmatched. The CDR3 has 12 residues. Germline V gene sequence: CDR1 SQVTM, CDR2 ANQGSEA. The CDR3 bases are TGCAGCGTAAACACAGGGGGAGCTGAAGCTTTCTTT. Translating it yields CSVNTGGAEAFF.

The chain employs TRBV12-5 and TRBJ1-6, with no clear D. The V gene's germline CDR1 is LGHNT and CDR2 FRNRAP. CDR3 length: 13 residues. The V end was cut by 5 bases, the J end by 13 bases, with 15 bases between. The CDR3 DNA follows: TGTGCTAGTGGTCCCCTCCCCTGGTCTCCCCTCCACTTT. Its protein is CASGPLPWSPLHF. The full variable domain, its missing parts supplied by reference TRBV12-5 and TRBJ1-6, is DARVTQTPRHKVTEMGQEVTMRCQPILGHNTVFWYRQTMMQGLELLAYFRNRAPLDDSGMPKDRFSAEMPDATLATLKIQPSEPRDSAVYFCASGPLPWSPLHFGNGTRLTVT.

This clonotype came up many times. The chain carries TRBV3-2 and TRBJ2-7; the table assigns TRBD1, which was not confirmed against the DNA. TRBV3-2 is noted as a pseudogene. The CDR3 extends over 14 amino acids. For the CDR3, the DNA is TGTGCCAGCAGCCAACAAGGGACGTATCCCCAGCAGTACTTC. Amino acid sequence: CASSQQGTYPQQYF.

This clonotype was detected ten times or more. The V call is TRBV5-6, the J call TRBJ1-1; tentative D call: TRBD1 (6 bases). Deletions cut 3 bases from V and 2 bases from J, with 14 bases between. CDR1 SGHDT and CDR2 YYEEEE come from the germline V gene. This CDR3 is built from 15 residues. The CDR3 reads CASSSSGGPNTEAFF. The CDR3 DNA reads TGTGCCAGCAGCTCGTCTGGGGGGCCAAACACTGAAGCTTTCTTT.

There are a few counts of this clonotype. The V gene is TRBV4-1, the J gene TRBJ2-3; D perhaps matches TRBD2 (5 bases). Germline V gives CDR1 MGHRA, CDR2 YSYEKL. V lost 7 bases to trimming and J lost 4 bases, with 21 bases between them. This CDR3 is built from 16 residues. The CDR3 sequence is CASNTQPGSVADTQYF. CDR3 bases: TGCGCCAGCAACACCCAACCGGGGAGTGTGGCAGATACGCAGTATTTT.

The rearrangement uses TRBV11-2 and TRBJ1-1; D possibly corresponds to TRBD1 (5 bases). This CDR3 has 13 residues. The germline gives CDR1 SGHAT, CDR2 FQNNGV. V gave up 8 bases and J gave up 0 bases, with 10 bases separating them. DNA of the CDR3: TGTGCCAGCCGGAAGGGGCTGAACACTGAAGCTTTCTTT. Its protein is CASRKGLNTEAFF.

This clonotype was found a few times. This chain uses TRBV6-1 with TRBJ2-5, with TRBD1 matching 7 bases. Germline trimming cut 6 bases from V and 3 bases from J; bases unmatched to any gene: 10. The CDR3 is made up of 15 amino acids. CDR1 is MNHNS, CDR2 SASEGT, per germline. DNA for the CDR3: TGTGCCAGCAGGACCCCCGGGACAGAAAAAGAGACCCAGTACTTC. Protein: CASRTPGTEKETQYF.

This clonotype occurred many times. The V call is TRBV3-2, the J call TRBJ2-7; the DNA was not compared with TRBD2, the D call given in the table. TRBV3-2 is recorded as a pseudogene. This CDR3 contains 15 residues. CDR3 amino acids: CASSMFWSPTYEQYF. CDR3 coding DNA: TGTGCCAGCAGCATGTTCTGGAGTCCAACCTACGAGCAGTACTTC.